A selection of T cell receptor beta chains follows, all from one sample in a study of STAT5B mutations in CD4+ large granular lymphocyte leukemia. Clones were read by immunoSEQ multiplex PCR, and TCRdb kept only the in-frame ones, dropping some. The data hold more than 30,000 clones, with around nine tenths observed a single time. Sample: CD4+ T cells from blood buffy coats. These receptor sequences come from a human donor in good health. CDR3s include the opening cysteine and the closing phenylalanine or tryptophan. The size entry is marked missing in some rows and otherwise reads once, few, many or a size class.

abundance: NA
v_gene: TRBV10-1
j_gene: TRBJ2-3
CDR3aa: CASSDPGGLHGDTQYF

abundance: NA
v_gene: TRBV19
j_gene: TRBJ2-7
CDR3aa: CASSILAGGPIGEQYF

abundance: NA
v_gene: TRBV25-1
j_gene: TRBJ1-1
CDR3aa: CASSEYRDSEAFF

abundance: NA
v_gene: TRBV5-1
j_gene: TRBJ2-7
CDR3aa: CASSFGLAGQSYEQYF

abundance: NA
v_gene: TRBV11-1
j_gene: TRBJ2-1
CDR3aa: CASSSRTSGTDNEQFF

abundance: NA
v_gene: TRBV30
j_gene: TRBJ1-2
CDR3aa: CAWSVRGTFHRGYTF

abundance: once
v_gene: TRBV5-5
j_gene: TRBJ1-1
CDR3aa: CASSIGTANTEAFF

abundance: NA
v_gene: TRBV28
j_gene: TRBJ2-7
CDR3aa: CASSREAGGPIGEQYF

abundance: NA
v_gene: TRBV18
j_gene: TRBJ1-1
CDR3aa: CASSSQGGNTEAFF

abundance: NA
v_gene: TRBV5-8
j_gene: TRBJ1-4
CDR3aa: CASSLTGLYNEKLFF

abundance: NA
v_gene: TRBV5-1
j_gene: TRBJ2-3
CDR3aa: CASSWTSGSLSTDTQYF

abundance: NA
v_gene: TRBV6-6
j_gene: TRBJ1-3
CDR3aa: CASSYRTGEGNTIYF

abundance: NA
v_gene: TRBV7-9
j_gene: TRBJ2-5
CDR3aa: CASSLVETQYF

abundance: once
v_gene: TRBV7-3
j_gene: TRBJ2-5
CDR3aa: CASSLRLGYQETQYF

abundance: NA
v_gene: TRBV18
j_gene: TRBJ2-3
CDR3aa: CASSPGLPMPPDTQYF

abundance: NA
v_gene: TRBV11-3
j_gene: TRBJ2-5
CDR3aa: CASSPSGQGQETQYF

abundance: NA
v_gene: TRBV18
j_gene: TRBJ2-4
CDR3aa: CASSPPAVTQNIQYF

abundance: NA
v_gene: TRBV30
j_gene: TRBJ1-2
CDR3aa: CAWSPQGLGYGYTF

abundance: NA
v_gene: TRBV28
j_gene: TRBJ1-5
CDR3aa: CASSDSNQPQHF

abundance: NA
v_gene: TRBV5-1
j_gene: TRBJ2-7
CDR3aa: CASSLVGAGTVEQYF

abundance: NA
v_gene: TRBV4-1
j_gene: TRBJ2-1
CDR3aa: CASSRDRVGSYNEQFF

abundance: NA
v_gene: TRBV6-5
j_gene: TRBJ2-2
CDR3aa: CASSSSWELFF

abundance: NA
v_gene: TRBV11-2
j_gene: TRBJ2-1
CDR3aa: CATVGSSYNEQFF

abundance: NA
v_gene: TRBV18
j_gene: TRBJ2-6
CDR3aa: CASSPLGQGSGANVLTF

abundance: NA
v_gene: TRBV11-3
j_gene: TRBJ2-3
CDR3aa: CASHGGRAQTDTQYF

abundance: NA
v_gene: TRBV6-1
j_gene: TRBJ1-4
CDR3aa: CASSDGFKTNEKLFF

abundance: NA
v_gene: TRBV28
j_gene: TRBJ2-3
CDR3aa: CASSFVYPSTDTQYF

abundance: NA
v_gene: TRBV7-7
j_gene: TRBJ2-5
CDR3aa: CASSRTSGSETQYF

abundance: NA
v_gene: TRBV10-2
j_gene: TRBJ1-2
CDR3aa: CASSAYQVPFRMGYGYTF

abundance: once
v_gene: TRBV7-9
j_gene: TRBJ2-1
CDR3aa: CASSLGQGQFNEQFF

abundance: NA
v_gene: TRBV11-2
j_gene: TRBJ2-6
CDR3aa: CASSPLYSGANVLTF

abundance: few
v_gene: TRBV7-9
j_gene: TRBJ2-5
CDR3aa: CASSSSAGGETQYF

abundance: NA
v_gene: TRBV7-2
j_gene: TRBJ2-7
CDR3aa: CASRRGTGLGVAQFYEQYF

abundance: few
v_gene: TRBV12-5
j_gene: TRBJ2-3
CDR3aa: CASGAPARLAGGDRSTDTQYF

abundance: NA
v_gene: TRBV28
j_gene: TRBJ2-5
CDR3aa: CASSQMGGTSGRGETQYF

abundance: few
v_gene: TRBV9
j_gene: TRBJ1-5
CDR3aa: CASSPEAGEGQPQHF

abundance: NA
v_gene: TRBV28
j_gene: TRBJ1-2
CDR3aa: CASSSQGAGGYTF

abundance: NA
v_gene: TRBV5-4
j_gene: TRBJ1-4
CDR3aa: CASSLDRGEKLFF

abundance: NA
v_gene: TRBV29-1
j_gene: TRBJ2-1
CDR3aa: CSILTGLRGWGEQFF

abundance: once
v_gene: TRBV2
j_gene: TRBJ2-2
CDR3aa: CASRALAGATGELFF

abundance: NA
v_gene: TRBV6-4
j_gene: TRBJ2-5
CDR3aa: CASSDREETQYF

abundance: NA
v_gene: TRBV5-4
j_gene: TRBJ2-2
CDR3aa: CASSLGTSGNLAGELFF

abundance: NA
v_gene: TRBV30
j_gene: TRBJ1-3
CDR3aa: CAWSTGNTIYF